This T cell receptor beta chain was recorded in a study of tumor and adjacent non-tumor tissue in lung cancer (dated by TCRdb to the late 2010s). With regard to the full study: The cohort included about a dozen adenocarcinoma, a couple of squamous cell carcinoma and 1 small cell lung cancer patients. Among the approximately 15 patients, ages ranged from about 30 to 85 years, roughly 10 were men and 5 were women, and disease was TNM stage I to III. In total, sequencing yielded 100 million to 150 million productive TCRbeta reads, which works out to an average of approximately 4 million reads per sample. Using bulk TCRbeta repertoires from around 14 lung cancer patients, the study set lung tumor tissue side by side with matched distant non-tumor lung tissue. TCRbeta CDR3 sequencing was performed on around 30 paired specimens, with one tumor sample and one normal lung sample collected per patient.

RNA was isolated from bulk, unsorted tissue, and RNA quality was assessed with a NanoDrop ND-1000 and an Agilent 2100. For the normal lung samples, distant non-tumor tissue was collected more than 3 cm away from the tumor edge. The donors were newly diagnosed lung cancer patients admitted for thoracic surgery in China from August to November 2014 who had not received prior chemotherapy. The study excluded patients who had received radiotherapy or chemotherapy before or who had another cancer at the same time. Pieces of surgical tissue measuring 1-2 cm3 were kept in RNAlater solution and held at -80 degrees C until needed. Notes on this clonotype: The antigen it recognizes is unknown. Compared with germline, one end of the junction differs, possibly owing to a read error.

Libraries were prepared through multiplex PCR. Sequencing took place on an Illumina HiSeq 2500. Following protocols modified from ARM-PCR, the researchers constructed TCRbeta libraries through three rounds of nested PCR with primers (Table S4). PCR products of 200-500 bp were gel-excised and purified with the QIAquick gel extraction kit before sequencing. The original pipeline was this. Trimmomatic was used to clean the reads, FLASH merged the cleaned reads into complete CDR3 sequences, and MiTCR assigned the sequences to V(D)J germline segments. VDJtools was used to compute clonal diversity as the inverse Simpson's index. In-frame sequences lacking a premature stop codon were counted as productive reads. The raw public data were reprocessed by TCRdb itself: fastp quality trimming at Q25, MiXCR clonotype calling, in-frame beta chains only. A single entry per CDR3 protein holds the most common genes and DNA from its merged rows. TCRdb, not the authors, supplied the V and J calls. The sample table shows over 100,000 distinct CDR3 sequences, and about 61% are seen once. 19% of the sample is taken by the ten largest.

As encoded in the germline V gene, CDR1 is MNHNS while CDR2 is SASEGT. The CDR3 starts with the cysteine, ends with the phenylalanine, and has 16 residues. Only CDR3 DNA is held: 48 bases, read in frame from base 1. Findings and caveats that apply to the study as a whole: With only 15 patients in the cohort, the authors noted that larger samples and more detailed clinical data are needed. Tumor tissue showed significantly higher TCR diversity (inverse Simpson) than normal lung tissue, at around 460 vs 160 (P = 0.0075, Mann-Whitney U test). Younger patients had significantly higher TCR diversity, and higher tumor TCR diversity was associated with shorter overall and disease-free survival. Peripheral blood was not sequenced, so blood TCRbeta repertoires in these lung cancer patients were not examined. Neither the sequencing platform nor unique molecular identifiers are named or mentioned anywhere in the methods. The top 100 clones made up a significantly larger cumulative share of the repertoire in normal lung than in tumor tissue.

This sequence was found in a man in his sixties with non-small cell lung cancer. What was sequenced was distant non-tumor lung tissue. This chain joins TRBV6-1 to TRBJ2-4, with no D gene named confidently. The CDR3 corresponds to CASSEQVRVAKNIQHF. DNA sequence: TGTGCCAGCAGTGAACAGGTCAGAGTAGCCAAAAACATTCAGCATTTC.